These 27 T cell receptor beta chains originate from one sample sequenced in a study of Ad26.COV2.S vaccination and SARS-CoV-2 variants. The treatment here: roughly 19 received Ad26.COV2.S at low or high dose, single or two shots; several received placebo; per-sample allocation not given. Day 63 after the first injection of vaccine or placebo was the sampling time. Produced via immunoSEQ multiplex PCR; TCRdb's table is partial and in-frame only. The table records a few hundred thousand clones, 70% to 90% of them present only once. Material: peripheral blood, obtained in a trial of Ad26.COV2.S vaccine versus placebo. The source is a person aged 18-65 years who received the Ad26.COV2.S COVID-19 vaccine or a placebo.

This clone has just a few counts. This chain joins TRBV29-1 and TRBJ1-1, with D possibly being TRBD1 (6 bases). This CDR3 has 13 amino acids. With 8 bases removed from V and 7 bases from J, the gap between germline ends came to 20 bases. Germline CDR1 reads SQVTM; CDR2 reads ANQGSEA. CDR3 protein: CSPWVGRGGEAFF. CDR3 coding DNA: TGCAGCCCCTGGGTGGGCAGGGGTGGTGAAGCTTTCTTT. Based on the CDR3 plus reference TRBV29-1 and TRBJ1-1, the full variable domain is SAVISQKPSRDICQRGTSLTIQCQVDSQVTMMFWYRQQPGQSLTLIATANQGSEATYESGFVIDKFPISRPNLTFSTLTVSNMSPEDSSIYLCSPWVGRGGEAFFGQGTRLTVV.

The V call is TRBV30, the J call TRBJ2-2; perhaps TRBD1 as D (5 bases). This CDR3 has 15 amino acids. The ends were cut back, 2 bases at V and 4 bases at J, with 14 bases in the middle. Germline loops: CDR1 GTSNPN, CDR2 SVGIG (reference sequence). The CDR3: CAWSTLGASTGELFF. The DNA for the CDR3 is TGTGCCTGGAGTACCCTAGGGGCAAGCACCGGGGAGCTGTTTTTT.

The chain uses TRBV18 and TRBJ1-4; no clear D gene. CDR1 is KGHSH, CDR2 LQKENI, per germline. This CDR3 region has 13 residues. V lost 5 bases to trimming and J lost 3 bases, with 7 bases between them. The chain's CDR3 is CASSGYPNEKLFF. In nucleotides, the CDR3 is TGTGCCAGCTCAGGATACCCTAATGAAAAACTGTTTTTT.

The chain couples TRBV18 to TRBJ1-5; no clear D gene. Germline V gene sequence: CDR1 KGHSH, CDR2 LQKENI. The CDR3 is 15 residues long. V lost 2 bases to trimming and J lost 3 bases, with 11 bases between them. The DNA for the CDR3 is TGTGCCAGCTCACCATGGGAGGGATTCAATCAGCCCCAGCATTTT. Its translation: CASSPWEGFNQPQHF.

V usage is TRBV9 and J usage is TRBJ2-1; the match to TRBD2 covers 13 bases. This CDR3 region has 18 residues. Germline CDR1 SGDLS, CDR2 YYNGEE. The V and J ends lost 4 bases and 4 bases, in that order; junction bases with no gene match: 11. The CDR3 loop reads CASSLGTSGVSRYNEQFF. The CDR3 DNA is TGTGCCAGCAGCCTCGGGACTAGCGGGGTCTCTAGGTACAATGAGCAGTTCTTC.

V is TRBV5-1 and J is TRBJ2-1; 10 bases agree with TRBD2. Germline-derived CDR1 and CDR2 are SGHRS and YFSETQ. This CDR3 is 16 amino acids long. Trimming at V came to 0 bases and at J to 7 bases, leaving 7 bases not matched to a gene. The CDR3: CASSLASSGSWNEQFF. CDR3 bases: TGCGCCAGCAGCTTGGCCTCTAGCGGGAGTTGGAATGAGCAGTTCTTC. Supplemented by reference TRBV5-1 and TRBJ2-1, the full variable domain reads KAGVTQTPRYLIKTRGQQVTLSCSPISGHRSVSWYQQTPGQGLQFLFEYFSETQRNKGNFPGRFSGRQFSNSRSEMNVSTLELGDSALYLCASSLASSGSWNEQFFGPGTRLTVL.

The chain is built from TRBV7-2 and TRBJ2-5; no definite D call. Germline CDR1 is SGHTA and CDR2 is FQGNSA. Trimming pared 2 bases from V and 5 bases from J, leaving 6 bases between. The CDR3 consists of 12 residues. The DNA of the CDR3 is TGTGCCAGCAGCTTAAGTGGGGAGACCCAGTACTTC. It encodes CASSLSGETQYF. Based on the CDR3 plus reference TRBV7-2 and TRBJ2-5, the full variable domain is GAGVSQSPSNKVTEKGKDVELRCDPISGHTALYWYRQSLGQGLEFLIYFQGNSAPDKSGLPSDRFSAERTGGSVSTLTIQRTQQEDSAVYLCASSLSGETQYFGPGTRLLVL.

This chain uses TRBV5-1 with TRBJ2-3; 8 bases match TRBD2. Germline CDR1 reads SGHRS; CDR2 reads YFSETQ. The CDR3 spans 14 residues. Trimming removed 5 bases from V and 2 bases from J; junction bases left unmatched: 4. CDR3 nucleotide sequence: TGCGCCAGCAGATTAGCGGGGTACACAGATACGCAGTATTTT. Translating it yields CASRLAGYTDTQYF. Full variable domain (missing parts from reference TRBV5-1 and TRBJ2-3): KAGVTQTPRYLIKTRGQQVTLSCSPISGHRSVSWYQQTPGQGLQFLFEYFSETQRNKGNFPGRFSGRQFSNSRSEMNVSTLELGDSALYLCASRLAGYTDTQYFGPGTRLTVL.

The V gene is TRBV7-2, the J gene TRBJ2-5; 9 bases line up with TRBD1. The CDR3 is 16 residues long. From germline, CDR1 is SGHTA and CDR2 FQGNSA. V lost 0 bases to trimming and J lost 5 bases; unmatched junction nucleotides: 7. The CDR3 bases are TGTGCCAGCAGCTTAGCCGGGACAGGGTTGGGGGAGACCCAGTACTTC. As protein: CASSLAGTGLGETQYF.

CDR3 sequence reads: CASSNKLEQYF. CDR3 sequence (DNA): TGTGCCAGCAGCAACAAGCTCGAGCAGTACTTC. V is TRBV7-2 and J is TRBJ2-7; D unresolved. Trimming stripped 5 bases from V and 6 bases from J, with 8 bases between. The germline gives CDR1 SGHTA, CDR2 FQGNSA. This CDR3 spans 11 amino acids.

The CDR3 nucleotides read TGTGCCAGCAGCTTAGCCTCCTCAGGGGGGGACGGCTACACCTTC. This codes for CASSLASSGGDGYTF. This chain connects TRBV7-6 to TRBJ1-2, with 7 bases that match TRBD1. The V segment lost 0 bases and the J segment 8 bases; nucleotides outside the gene matches: 9. The CDR3 length is 15 residues. Germline V gene lookup returns CDR1 SGHVS and CDR2 FNYEAQ.

V and J are TRBV19 and TRBJ2-7; no reliable D call. CDR3 length: 12 amino acids. CDR1 and CDR2 (germline): LNHDA, SQIVND (reference sequence). V lost 7 bases and J lost 6, with 13 bases in between. The CDR3 protein is CASTTPPGEQYF. CDR3 nucleotide sequence: TGTGCCAGTACTACTCCCCCCGGCGAGCAGTACTTC. The full variable domain, its missing parts supplied by reference TRBV19 and TRBJ2-7, is DGGITQSPKYLFRKEGQNVTLSCEQNLNHDAMYWYRQDPGQGLRLIYYSQIVNDFQKGDIAEGYSVSREKKESFPLTVTSAQKNPTAFYLCASTTPPGEQYFGPGTRLTVT.

This chain uses TRBV7-9 with TRBJ2-1, with 12 bases lining up with TRBD1. Germline V CDR1 and CDR2: SEHNR, FQNEAQ (reference sequence). The junction had 3 bases not matched to a gene; V was cut back by 4 bases and J by 8 bases. The CDR3 runs to 14 residues. The CDR3 DNA reads as TGTGCCAGCAGCTCCGGGACAGGGGGCCATGAGCAGTTCTTC. Translating gives CASSSGTGGHEQFF.

In nucleotides, the CDR3 is TGTGCCAGCAGCTTAGTCGCCAATGAGCAGTTCTTC. This codes for CASSLVANEQFF. The genes are TRBV7-9 and TRBJ2-1; D not resolved. CDR1 and CDR2 from the germline V gene are SEHNR and FQNEAQ (reference sequence). Trimming cost V 1 base and J 6 bases, with 4 bases left between them. The CDR3 runs 12 residues.

The J gene is TRBJ1-4, the V gene TRBV7-2, with D possibly being TRBD1 (5 bases). The CDR3 length is 13 residues. Between the trimmed V and J ends, which lost 1 base and 11 bases, there was a span of 11 bases. Per the germline V gene, CDR1 is SGHTA and CDR2 is FQGNSA. This chain's CDR3 is CASSLGGGGKLFF. CDR3 nucleotides: TGTGCCAGCAGCTTAGGTGGCGGGGGGAAACTGTTTTTT.

The genes are TRBV2 and TRBJ1-5; 10 nucleotides align to TRBD1. Germline V CDR1 and CDR2: SNHLY, FYNNEI. The length of the CDR3 is 14 residues. V lost 4 bases, J lost 5 bases, and 2 bases stayed unmatched. CDR3 residues: CASSGDRGHQPQHF. The CDR3 nucleotides are TGTGCCAGCAGTGGAGACAGGGGGCATCAGCCCCAGCATTTT.

The chain couples TRBV9 to TRBJ1-3; D not certain. CDR1 and CDR2 (germline): SGDLS, YYNGEE. The V end was cut by 3 bases, the J end by 4 bases, with 17 bases between. CDR3 length equals 16 residues. The DNA for the CDR3 is TGTGCCAGCAGCGCCCACGCTGGAAGGCTCGGAAACACCATATATTTT. Translating it yields CASSAHAGRLGNTIYF.

With respect to this clone: This same CDR3 is encoded by further DNA sequences in the sample. V and J are TRBV18 and TRBJ2-7; 7 bases are shared with TRBD1. In germline, CDR1 is KGHSH, CDR2 LQKENI. The V gene end was trimmed by 6 bases and the J gene end by 2 bases; junction bases not matched to a gene: 7. The CDR3 consists of 14 residues. CDR3 region: CASSPRQGTYEQYF. DNA of the CDR3: TGTGCCAGCTCGCCCCGACAGGGAACCTACGAGCAGTACTTC.

The rearrangement joins TRBV12-5 to TRBJ1-1, with D tentatively TRBD1 (5 bases). Trimming removed 3 bases at V and 1 base at J, with 6 bases between. This CDR3 is built from 13 residues. Germline V gene lookup returns CDR1 LGHNT and CDR2 FRNRAP. The CDR3 bases are TGTGCTAGTGGTTTAGGGGAGAACACTGAAGCTTTCTTT. Amino acid sequence: CASGLGENTEAFF.

The J gene is TRBJ2-7, the V gene TRBV5-6, with TRBD1 matching over 10 bases. Germline V gene lookup returns CDR1 SGHDT and CDR2 YYEEEE. The CDR3 loop spans 15 amino acids. V dropped 0 bases and J dropped 4; count of bases not matched to a gene: 4. The CDR3 region is CASSLVTGGPYEQYF. In DNA form, the CDR3 reads TGTGCCAGCAGCTTGGTGACAGGGGGCCCGTACGAGCAGTACTTC.

The V call is TRBV19, the J call TRBJ1-4, with D possibly TRBD1 on 5 matching bases. V was shortened by 6 bases and J by 10 bases, with 12 bases between the two germline ends. This CDR3 comprises 12 residues. CDR1 and CDR2 from the germline V gene are LNHDA and SQIVND (reference sequence). CDR3 sequence reads: CASRHRRGKLFF. For the CDR3, the DNA is TGTGCCAGTAGACACCGGAGGGGAAAACTGTTTTTT.

This rearrangement joins TRBV3-1 (or the pseudogene TRBV3-2) to TRBJ1-4, with D hard to call. The germline V gene encodes CDR1 LGHDT and CDR2 YNNKEL (reference sequence). Trimming cost V 4 bases and J 7 bases, with 10 bases left between them. This CDR3 is 13 amino acids long. The CDR3 DNA is TGTGCCAGCAGCCTTGGGGTAACTGAAAAACTGTTTTTT. It codes for CASSLGVTEKLFF.

Only one count was recorded for this clone. This chain joins TRBV30 and TRBJ2-7; perhaps D is TRBD1 or TRBD2 (6 bases each). The CDR3 sequence is 18 residues long. Trimming removed 3 bases from V and 3 bases from J, with 27 bases in between. The germline V gene has CDR1 GTSNPN and CDR2 SVGIG (reference sequence). The CDR3 DNA reads TGTGCCTGGAGGGGCTCCCTTAACGGGGGCAGCCCTATCTACGAGCAGTACTTC. Protein: CAWRGSLNGGSPIYEQYF. Filled out from reference TRBV30 and TRBJ2-7, the complete variable domain reads SQTIHQWPATLVQPVGSPLSLECTVEGTSNPNLYWYRQAAGRGLQLLFYSVGIGQISSEVPQNLSASRPQDRQFILSSKKLLLSDSGFYLCAWRGSLNGGSPIYEQYFGPGTRLTVT.

The chain joins TRBV7-9 to TRBJ2-1; the D call may be TRBD1 or TRBD2 (5 bases each). CDR3 length: 15 amino acids. The V end was cut by 5 bases, the J end by 5 bases, with 16 bases between. The germline V gene has CDR1 SEHNR and CDR2 FQNEAQ (reference sequence). CDR3 region: CASSPGTGNDNEQFF. CDR3 sequence (DNA): TGTGCCAGCAGCCCCGGGACGGGGAATGACAATGAGCAGTTCTTC.

The rearrangement joins TRBV6-5 to TRBJ1-4; no definite D call. Deletions cut 0 bases from V and 8 bases from J, with 13 bases between. CDR1 and CDR2 (germline): MNHEY, SVGAGI. The CDR3 loop spans 15 amino acids. The CDR3 reads CASSYSGRLDEKLFF. CDR3 DNA sequence: TGTGCCAGCAGTTACTCTGGGCGCTTGGACGAAAAACTGTTTTTT.

This chain connects TRBV15 to TRBJ2-7; TRBD2 might be the D (5 bases). The CDR3 contains 15 residues. Trimming left V 1 base short and J 1 base short, with 11 bases between. In germline, CDR1 is LNHNV, CDR2 YYDKDF (reference sequence). In DNA form, the CDR3 reads TGTGCCACCAGCAGAGGGACTTCTACTTCCTACGAGCAGTACTTC. It translates to CATSRGTSTSYEQYF.

This chain uses TRBV19 with TRBJ2-7; D perhaps matches TRBD2 (6 bases). The V gene lost 4 bases and the J gene lost 1 base, with 8 bases spanning the gap. Germline V gives CDR1 LNHDA, CDR2 SQIVND (reference sequence). The CDR3 has 13 amino acids. The CDR3 DNA reads TGTGCCAGTAGTAAGGCGGGGTCCTACGAGCAGTACTTC. As protein: CASSKAGSYEQYF.